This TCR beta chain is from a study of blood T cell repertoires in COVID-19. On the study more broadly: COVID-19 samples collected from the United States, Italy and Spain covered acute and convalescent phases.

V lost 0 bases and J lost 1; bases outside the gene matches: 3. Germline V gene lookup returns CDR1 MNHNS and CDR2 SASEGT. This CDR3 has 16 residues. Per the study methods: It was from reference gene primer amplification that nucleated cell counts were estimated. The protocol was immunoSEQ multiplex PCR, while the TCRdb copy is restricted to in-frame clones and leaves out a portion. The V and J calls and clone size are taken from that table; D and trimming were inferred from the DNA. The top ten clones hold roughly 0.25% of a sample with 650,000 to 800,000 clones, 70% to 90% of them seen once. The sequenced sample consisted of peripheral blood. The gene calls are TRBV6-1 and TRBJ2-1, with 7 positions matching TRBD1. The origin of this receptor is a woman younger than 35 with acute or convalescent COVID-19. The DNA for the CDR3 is TGTGCCAGCAGTGAAGCGACAGGGCCGTCCTACAATGAGCAGTTCTTC. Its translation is CASSEATGPSYNEQFF.